The present entry profiles one TCR beta chain with its context. Its antigen remains unknown. Unique molecular identifiers were present on the cDNA, and a universal primer site came from template switching. Each CDR3 protein is one row after TCRdb ran MiXCR on the 5' RACE reads. Among about 900,000 distinct CDR3 sequences listed, 9% to 15% were seen once. CDR3 length: 15 residues. From germline, CDR1 is WNHNN and CDR2 SYGVQD (reference sequence). This sample stems from a study of identical twins. The study, taken as a whole, reports: Where out-of-frame alpha sequences were twin-shared, they showed excess low generation probability. Abundant beta clonotypes from cord blood bore fewer insertions; memory repertoires lacked this pattern.

The data also belong to a second study, concerning yellow fever vaccine responses in identical twins.

The rearrangement joins TRBV10-1 to TRBJ2-7; weak D call: TRBD1 (5 bases). The origin of this receptor is a woman aged 18-29 years in good health. Sequenced input: PBMCs. CDR3 nucleotides: TGCGCCAGCACCAAAGACGGCGACAGCTCCCACGAGCAGTACGTC. The encoded protein is CASTKDGDSSHEQYV.